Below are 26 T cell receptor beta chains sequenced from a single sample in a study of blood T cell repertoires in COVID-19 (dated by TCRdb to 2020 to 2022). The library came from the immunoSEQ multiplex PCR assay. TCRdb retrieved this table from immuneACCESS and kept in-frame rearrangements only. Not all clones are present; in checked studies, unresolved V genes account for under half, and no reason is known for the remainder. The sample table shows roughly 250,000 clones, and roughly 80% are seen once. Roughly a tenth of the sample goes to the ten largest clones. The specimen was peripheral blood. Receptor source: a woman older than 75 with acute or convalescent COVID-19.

The CDR3 here is CASSPLSSPYEQYF. DNA for the CDR3: TGTGCCAGCAGCCCCCTATCGAGCCCGTACGAGCAGTACTTC. The chain is built from TRBV3-1 (or the pseudogene TRBV3-2) and TRBJ2-7; D gene uncertain. There are 14 residues in the CDR3. The germline CDR1 and CDR2 sequences are LGHDT and YNNKEL (reference sequence). Trimming left V 4 bases short and J 4 bases short, with 14 bases between.

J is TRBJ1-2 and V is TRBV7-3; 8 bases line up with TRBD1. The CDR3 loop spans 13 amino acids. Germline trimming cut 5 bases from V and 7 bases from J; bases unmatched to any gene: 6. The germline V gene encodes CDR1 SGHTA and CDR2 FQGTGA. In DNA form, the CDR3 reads TGTGCCAGCAGCACGGACAGGGCGGGTGGCTACACCTTC. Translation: CASSTDRAGGYTF.

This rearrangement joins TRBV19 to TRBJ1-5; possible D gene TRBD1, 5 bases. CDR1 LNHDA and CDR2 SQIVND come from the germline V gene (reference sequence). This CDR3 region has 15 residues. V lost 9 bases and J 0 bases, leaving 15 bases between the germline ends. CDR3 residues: CASTLQGNSNQPQHF. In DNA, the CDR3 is TGTGCCAGCACCCTTCAGGGAAATAGCAATCAGCCCCAGCATTTT.

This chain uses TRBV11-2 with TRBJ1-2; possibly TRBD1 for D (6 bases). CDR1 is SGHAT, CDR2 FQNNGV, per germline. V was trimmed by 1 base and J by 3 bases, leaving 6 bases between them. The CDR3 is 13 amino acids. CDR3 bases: TGTGCCAGCAGCTTAGGGACAGACTATGGCTACACCTTC. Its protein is CASSLGTDYGYTF. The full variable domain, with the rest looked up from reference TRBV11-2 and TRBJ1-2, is EAGVAQSPRYKIIEKRQSVAFWCNPISGHATLYWYQQILGQGPKLLIQFQNNGVVDDSQLPKDRFSAERLKGVDSTLKIQPAKLEDSAVYLCASSLGTDYGYTFGSGTRLTVV.

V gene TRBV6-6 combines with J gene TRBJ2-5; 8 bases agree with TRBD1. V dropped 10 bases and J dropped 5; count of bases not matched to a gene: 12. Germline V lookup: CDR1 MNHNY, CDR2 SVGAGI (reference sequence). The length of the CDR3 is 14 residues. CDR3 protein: CATTGTGSIETQYF. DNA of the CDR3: TGTGCCACCACCGGGACAGGCTCTATTGAGACCCAGTACTTC.

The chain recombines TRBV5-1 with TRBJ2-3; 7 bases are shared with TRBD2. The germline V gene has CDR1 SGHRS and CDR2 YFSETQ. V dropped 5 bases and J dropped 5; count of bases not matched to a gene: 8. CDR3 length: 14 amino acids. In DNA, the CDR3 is TGCGCCAGCAGTTATGGGGGGGTCCAAGATACGCAGTATTTT. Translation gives CASSYGGVQDTQYF.

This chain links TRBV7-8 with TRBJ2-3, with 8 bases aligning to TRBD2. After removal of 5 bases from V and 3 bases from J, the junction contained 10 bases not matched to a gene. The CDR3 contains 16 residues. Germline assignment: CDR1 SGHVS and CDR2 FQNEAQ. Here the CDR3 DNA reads TGTGCCAGCAGCCTCCAGGCGGAGCGGGGGACAGATACGCAGTATTTT. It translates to CASSLQAERGTDTQYF.

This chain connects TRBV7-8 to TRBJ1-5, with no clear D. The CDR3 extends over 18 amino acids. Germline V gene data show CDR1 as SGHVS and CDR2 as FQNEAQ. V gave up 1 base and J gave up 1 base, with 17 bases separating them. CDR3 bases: TGTGCCAGCAGCTTAGAGGCCAGCGGTATGTGGAGCAATCAGCCCCAGCATTTT. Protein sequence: CASSLEASGMWSNQPQHF. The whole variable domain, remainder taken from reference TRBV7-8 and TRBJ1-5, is GAGVSQSPRYKVAKRGQDVALRCDPISGHVSLFWYQQALGQGPEFLTYFQNEAQLDKSGLPSDRFFAERPEGSVSTLKIQRTQQEDSAVYLCASSLEASGMWSNQPQHFGDGTRLSIL.

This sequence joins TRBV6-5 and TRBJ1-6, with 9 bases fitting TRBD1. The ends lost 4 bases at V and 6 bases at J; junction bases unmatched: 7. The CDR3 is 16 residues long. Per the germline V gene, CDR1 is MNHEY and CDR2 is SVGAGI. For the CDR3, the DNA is TGTGCCAGCAGTTGGAAATCGGGACAGGGTAATTCACCCCTCCACTTT. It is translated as CASSWKSGQGNSPLHF.

The CDR3 sequence: CASSLGQGYSNQPQHF. The CDR3 DNA reads TGTGCCAGCTCACTCGGACAGGGCTATAGCAATCAGCCCCAGCATTTT. J is TRBJ1-5 and V is TRBV18; 8 bases map to TRBD1. CDR3 size: 16 residues. Germline assignment: CDR1 KGHSH and CDR2 LQKENI. V gave up 4 bases and J gave up 0 bases; unmatched junction bases: 5.

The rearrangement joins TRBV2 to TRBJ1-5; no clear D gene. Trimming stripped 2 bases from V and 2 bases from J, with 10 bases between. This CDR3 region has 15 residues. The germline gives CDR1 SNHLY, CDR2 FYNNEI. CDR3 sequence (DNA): TGTGCCAGCAGTGAACAGTCCCTAGGCAATCAGCCCCAGCATTTT. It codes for CASSEQSLGNQPQHF.

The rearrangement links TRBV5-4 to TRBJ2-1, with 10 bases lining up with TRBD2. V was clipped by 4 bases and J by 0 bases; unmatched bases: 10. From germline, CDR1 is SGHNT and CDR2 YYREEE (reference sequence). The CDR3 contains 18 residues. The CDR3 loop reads CASSRASGGAFSYNEQFF. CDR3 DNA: TGTGCCAGCAGCCGGGCGAGCGGGGGGGCCTTCTCCTACAATGAGCAGTTCTTC.

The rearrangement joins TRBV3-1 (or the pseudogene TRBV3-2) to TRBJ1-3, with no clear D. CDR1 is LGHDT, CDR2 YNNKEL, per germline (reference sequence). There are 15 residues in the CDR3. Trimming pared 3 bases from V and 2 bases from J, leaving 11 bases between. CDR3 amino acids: CASSQARGTGNTIYF. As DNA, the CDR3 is TGTGCCAGCAGCCAGGCTAGAGGAACTGGAAACACCATATATTTT.

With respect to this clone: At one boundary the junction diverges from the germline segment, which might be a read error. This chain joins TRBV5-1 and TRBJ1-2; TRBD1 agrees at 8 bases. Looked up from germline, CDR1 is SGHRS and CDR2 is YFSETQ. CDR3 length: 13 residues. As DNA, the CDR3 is TGCGCCAGCAAGGGACAGGAGAACTCTGGCTACACCTTC. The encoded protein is CASKGQENSGYTF.

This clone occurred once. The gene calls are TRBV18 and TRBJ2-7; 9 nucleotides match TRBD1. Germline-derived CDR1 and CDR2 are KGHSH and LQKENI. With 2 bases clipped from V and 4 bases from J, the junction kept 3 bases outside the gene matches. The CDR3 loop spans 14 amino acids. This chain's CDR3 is CASSPGQGKYEQYF. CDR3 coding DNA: TGTGCCAGCTCACCAGGACAGGGGAAGTACGAGCAGTACTTC.

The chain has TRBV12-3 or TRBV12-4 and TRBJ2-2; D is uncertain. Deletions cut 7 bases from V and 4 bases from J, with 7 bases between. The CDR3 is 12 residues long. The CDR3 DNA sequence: TGTGCCAGCATCCGAGGCACCGGGGAGCTGTTTTTT. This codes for CASIRGTGELFF.

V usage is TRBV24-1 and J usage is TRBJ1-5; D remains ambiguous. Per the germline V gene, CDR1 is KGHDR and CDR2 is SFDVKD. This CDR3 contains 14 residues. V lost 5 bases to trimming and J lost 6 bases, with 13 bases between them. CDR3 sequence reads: CATSAEGPGQPQHF. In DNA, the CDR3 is TGTGCCACCAGTGCGGAGGGCCCGGGTCAGCCCCAGCATTTT.

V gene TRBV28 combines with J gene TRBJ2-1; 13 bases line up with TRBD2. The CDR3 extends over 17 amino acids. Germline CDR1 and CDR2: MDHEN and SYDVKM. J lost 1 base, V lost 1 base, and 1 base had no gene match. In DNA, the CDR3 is TGTGCCAGCAGTTTATCGACTAGCGGGGGGTCCTACAATGAGCAGTTCTTC. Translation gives CASSLSTSGGSYNEQFF.

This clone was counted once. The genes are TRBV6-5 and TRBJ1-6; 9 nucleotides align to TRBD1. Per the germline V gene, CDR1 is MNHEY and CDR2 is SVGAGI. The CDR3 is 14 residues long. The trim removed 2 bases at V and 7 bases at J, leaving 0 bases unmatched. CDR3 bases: TGTGCCAGCAGTTACGGGACAGGGAATTCACCCCTCCACTTT. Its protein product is CASSYGTGNSPLHF.

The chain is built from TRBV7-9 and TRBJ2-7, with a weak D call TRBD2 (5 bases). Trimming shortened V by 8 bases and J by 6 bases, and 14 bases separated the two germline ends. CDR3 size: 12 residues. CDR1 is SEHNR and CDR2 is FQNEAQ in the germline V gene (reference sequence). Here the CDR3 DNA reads TGTGCCAGCTCGTCGGGGATGAGCGAGCAGTACTTC. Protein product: CASSSGMSEQYF.

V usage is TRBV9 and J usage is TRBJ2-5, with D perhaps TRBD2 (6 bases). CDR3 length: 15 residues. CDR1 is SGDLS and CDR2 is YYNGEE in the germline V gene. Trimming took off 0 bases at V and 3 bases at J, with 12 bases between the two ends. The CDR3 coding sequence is TGTGCCAGCAGCGTAGGATCCCGCGGGGAAGAGACCCAGTACTTC. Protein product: CASSVGSRGEETQYF.

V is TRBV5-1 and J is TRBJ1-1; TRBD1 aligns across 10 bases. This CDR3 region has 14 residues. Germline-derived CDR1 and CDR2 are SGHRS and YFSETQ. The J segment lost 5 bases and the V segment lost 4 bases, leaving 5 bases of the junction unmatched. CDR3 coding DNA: TGCGCCAGCAGCCGGGACAGGGGCTTAACTGAAGCTTTCTTT. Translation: CASSRDRGLTEAFF.

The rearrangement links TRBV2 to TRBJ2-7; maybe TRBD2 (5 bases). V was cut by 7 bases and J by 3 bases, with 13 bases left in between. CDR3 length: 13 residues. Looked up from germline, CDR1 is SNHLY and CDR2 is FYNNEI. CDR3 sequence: CASKEEADYEQYF. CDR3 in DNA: TGTGCCAGCAAGGAGGAGGCGGACTACGAGCAGTACTTC.

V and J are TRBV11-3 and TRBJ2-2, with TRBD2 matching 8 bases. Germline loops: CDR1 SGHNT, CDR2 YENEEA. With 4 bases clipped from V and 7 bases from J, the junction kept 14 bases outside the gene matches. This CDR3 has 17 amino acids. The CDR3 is CASSSPPGGGLGGELFF. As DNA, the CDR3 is TGTGCCAGCAGCTCTCCCCCTGGCGGGGGGTTAGGCGGGGAGCTGTTTTTT.

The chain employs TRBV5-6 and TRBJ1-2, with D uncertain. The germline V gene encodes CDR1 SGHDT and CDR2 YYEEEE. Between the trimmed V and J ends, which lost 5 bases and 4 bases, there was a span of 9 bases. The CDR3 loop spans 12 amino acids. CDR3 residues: CASSREFYGYTF. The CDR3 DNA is TGTGCCAGCAGTCGGGAATTCTATGGCTACACCTTC.

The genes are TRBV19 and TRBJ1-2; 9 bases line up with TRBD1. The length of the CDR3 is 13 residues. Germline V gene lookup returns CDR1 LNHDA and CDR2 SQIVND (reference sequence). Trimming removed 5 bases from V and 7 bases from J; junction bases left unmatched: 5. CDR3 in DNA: TGTGCCAGTAGTCAACAGGGGGCGTCTGGCTACACCTTC. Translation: CASSQQGASGYTF.